This record concerns one T cell receptor beta chain sequence. This clone's antigen is unknown. No base qualities exist here, and no much larger clone lies one base off it. The entry originates in a study of OX40 agonist ivuxolimab in advanced cancers. With regard to the full study: Ivuxolimab, which targeted the costimulatory receptor OX40 (CD134), was an agonistic, fully human IgG2 monoclonal antibody. In the dose-escalation cohort, 75% to 90% of patients were male, and the mean age was roughly 60 years with a range of roughly 20 to 79. Partial responses were achieved by three dose-escalation patients, of whom one had hepatocellular carcinoma and two had cutaneous melanoma. The monotherapy dose-escalation portion (N ≈ 52 patients) of the phase I ivuxolimab trial is reported in the paper. The purpose of peripheral TCRbeta sequencing was to test whether ivuxolimab changed TCR sequence diversity and led to clonal T-cell expansion. Prior anti-PD-1, anti-PD-L1 or anti-CTLA-4 therapy was permitted, and 30% to 50% of dose-escalation patients had received checkpoint inhibitors. Of the roughly 51 patients in dose escalation, about 19 had hepatocellular carcinoma, around 15 had melanoma, 9 had renal cell carcinoma and 9 had head and neck cancer. Intravenous ivuxolimab was administered to patients every 2 weeks at six dose levels: 0.01, 0.1, 0.3, 1.5, 3 and 10 mg/kg. What the work shows at the level of the full study, not this receptor alone: Partial responders in the 0.1-3.0 mg/kg groups had among the lowest normalized peripheral clonal expansion, especially among CD8+ T cells. On average, CD8+ T cells showed more expanded clones than CD4+ T cells after ivuxolimab. The antigen specificity of the clonally expanded peripheral T cells was not determined. Low levels of normalized T-cell clonal expansion were also seen in some patients who did not respond. At doses from 0.1 to 3.0 mg/kg, clonal expansion was seen in both CD4+ and CD8+ blood T cells between baseline and week 6.

For sequencing of the TCRbeta CDR3 region, genomic DNA was extracted from the sorted cells. The immunoSEQ Assay was used for sequencing of TCRbeta CDR3 regions. In its TCRdb copy, this immuneACCESS table keeps in-frame sequences only and misses some clones. Where compared with another copy, unresolved V genes explain less than half of these, and the others have no known cause. Counted in this sample were 77,000 or so clones; 94% of them appeared once. The ten largest clones capture roughly 20% of the sample. The CDR3 goes from the cysteine to the phenylalanine over 14 residues. The DNA shown is the 42-base CDR3, in frame from base 1. A distance of 11 bases separates the germline ends of V and J, which lose 3 bases and 2 bases respectively. CDR1 SGHVS and CDR2 FNYEAQ were looked up in the germline V gene. Patients with a history of autoimmune disease or receiving systemic immunosuppression were excluded from the trial. Peripheral blood for TCR sequencing was drawn from every dose cohort at baseline, at cycle 4 day 1 and at cycle 7 day 1. Samples were obtained from an open-label, multicenter, first-in-human phase I dose-escalation trial of ivuxolimab. Adults with locally advanced or metastatic melanoma, renal cell carcinoma, hepatocellular carcinoma or head and neck squamous cell carcinoma were enrolled in the trial. CD4+ and CD8+ T cells were sorted separately from peripheral blood before TCR sequencing.

This chain joins TRBV7-6 to TRBJ2-7, with no reliable assignment of the D segment. This TCR derives from an adult with an advanced solid tumor such as melanoma, head and neck, liver or kidney cancer. The source was CD4+ or CD8+ T cells sorted from blood, collected in a trial of the OX40 agonist ivuxolimab. The CDR3 is CASSFKLGTYEQYF. In nucleotides, the sequence is TGTGCCAGCAGCTTCAAGCTGGGAACCTACGAGCAGTACTTC. The CDR3, completed at both ends by the reference TRBV7-6 and TRBJ2-7 genes, gives the full variable domain GAGVSQSPRYKVTKRGQDVALRCDPISGHVSLYWYRQALGQGPEFLTYFNYEAQQDKSGLPNDRFSAERPEGSISTLTIQRTEQRDSAMYRCASSFKLGTYEQYFGPGTRLTVT.